A selection of T cell receptor beta chains follows, all from one sample in a study of blood T cell repertoires in COVID-19. Measured with immunoSEQ multiplex PCR; TCRdb has only the in-frame clones, and not every one. The sample comprises more than 200,000 clones, roughly four fifths of which are singletons, and about 4.4% rests with the top ten. Sequenced material: peripheral blood. All receptors derive from a man over 45 with active or convalescent COVID-19. CDR3s include the opening cysteine and the closing phenylalanine or tryptophan. D genes are given only for firm matches. Not every row has a clone size; where given, it reads once, few, many or a size class.

J gene,clone size,CDR3 length,V gene,D gene,CDR3 protein,CDR3 DNA
TRBJ1-3,-,17,TRBV5-1,-,CAIPCGLTGLSGNTIYF,TGCGCCATCCCCTGCGGACTGACAGGACTCTCTGGAAACACCATATATTTT
TRBJ2-5,-,13,TRBV9,-,CASSVGGAETQYF,TGTGCCAGCAGCGTTGGGGGGGCAGAGACCCAGTACTTC
TRBJ1-1,-,16,TRBV18,-,CASSRPGEKMNTEAFF,TGTGCCAGCTCGCGTCCGGGGGAGAAGATGAACACTGAAGCTTTCTTT
TRBJ2-1,-,11,TRBV6-2/TRBV6-3,-,CASSIAFEQFF,TGTGCCAGCAGTATAGCGTTTGAGCAGTTCTTC
TRBJ2-7,many,13,TRBV10-2,-,CASGPRRTYEQYF,TGCGCCAGCGGTCCGAGGAGAACCTACGAGCAGTACTTC
TRBJ1-4,-,14,TRBV19,-,CASSIRTDSEKLFF,TGTGCCAGTAGTATTAGGACAGACAGTGAAAAACTGTTTTTT
TRBJ1-5,-,16,TRBV19,TRBD1,CASSTPRDRGIQPQHF,TGTGCCAGTAGTACTCCCCGGGACAGGGGAATCCAGCCCCAGCATTTT
TRBJ2-1,-,14,TRBV25-1,TRBD2,CASSEAGDYNEQFF,TGTGCCAGCAGCGAAGCGGGGGATTACAATGAGCAGTTCTTC
TRBJ2-1,-,15,TRBV27,-,CASSLSIGGFNEQFF,TGTGCCAGCAGTTTATCGATAGGAGGGTTCAATGAGCAGTTCTTC
TRBJ1-4,-,15,TRBV19,-,CASSIDDQANEKLFF,TGTGCCAGTAGTATAGATGACCAGGCTAATGAAAAACTGTTTTTT
TRBJ1-5,-,15,TRBV5-1,TRBD1,CASSFTGDSNQPQHF,TGCGCCAGCAGCTTTACAGGGGATAGCAATCAGCCCCAGCATTTT
TRBJ2-7,-,14,TRBV27,-,CASSLGTPGNEQYF,TGTGCCAGCAGCCTTGGGACACCCGGCAACGAGCAGTACTTC
TRBJ2-5,-,15,TRBV5-6,-,CASSSGLNYQETQYF,TGTGCCAGCAGCTCGGGACTGAACTACCAAGAGACCCAGTACTTC
TRBJ1-1,-,14,TRBV5-6,-,CASSLGGGSTEAFF,TGTGCCAGCAGCTTGGGGGGAGGGAGCACTGAAGCTTTCTTT
TRBJ1-2,-,14,TRBV6-2/TRBV6-3,-,CASSYSGAVYGYTF,TGTGCCAGCAGTTACTCGGGCGCAGTCTATGGCTACACCTTC
TRBJ1-2,-,14,TRBV10-3,TRBD1,CAISDHDRGYGYTF,TGTGCCATCAGTGACCACGACAGGGGGTATGGCTACACCTTC
TRBJ1-1,-,16,TRBV6-1,-,CASSDYGVWRNTEAFF,TGTGCCAGCAGTGATTACGGGGTTTGGAGGAACACTGAAGCTTTCTTT
TRBJ2-1,many,16,TRBV7-2,TRBD2,CASSLDSGGTYNEQFF,TGTGCCAGCAGCTTAGATAGCGGGGGGACCTACAATGAGCAGTTCTTC
TRBJ1-2,-,14,TRBV6-2/TRBV6-3,-,CASSPSAGNYGYTF,TGTGCCAGCAGCCCCTCGGCCGGGAACTATGGCTACACCTTC
TRBJ2-5,-,17,TRBV5-4,TRBD2,CASSPPGLAGGEETQYF,TGTGCCAGCAGCCCGCCGGGACTAGCGGGGGGGGAAGAGACCCAGTACTTC
TRBJ2-7,-,11,TRBV30,TRBD2,CAWGLADEQYF,TGTGCCTGGGGACTAGCGGACGAGCAGTACTTC
TRBJ1-1,-,13,TRBV5-1,-,CASSPRYNTEAFF,TGCGCCAGCAGCCCCAGATATAACACTGAAGCTTTCTTT
TRBJ1-5,-,11,TRBV19,-,CASGDNQPQHF,TGTGCCAGCGGGGACAATCAGCCCCAGCATTTT
TRBJ2-2,few,13,TRBV14,-,CASSLRNTGELFF,TGTGCCAGCAGCCTTAGAAACACCGGGGAGCTGTTTTTT
TRBJ1-1,-,15,TRBV10-3,-,CAISETEGVNTEAFF,TGTGCCATCAGTGAGACGGAAGGGGTTAACACTGAAGCTTTCTTT
TRBJ2-5,-,16,TRBV5-1,TRBD2,CASTLGGTSGGETQYF,TGCGCCAGCACCTTGGGGGGTACTAGCGGGGGTGAGACCCAGTACTTC
TRBJ1-6,-,15,TRBV7-9,-,CASSPEGRGNSPLHF,TGTGCCAGCAGCCCCGAAGGGAGGGGGAATTCACCCCTCCACTTT
TRBJ2-7,once,16,TRBV28,-,CASSFEPKTYSYEQYF,TGTGCCAGCAGTTTCGAGCCCAAAACGTATTCCTACGAGCAGTACTTC
TRBJ2-2,-,16,TRBV10-3,TRBD1,CAISSQGQTNTGELFF,TGTGCCATCAGTTCCCAGGGACAGACGAACACCGGGGAGCTGTTTTTT
TRBJ1-4,-,14,TRBV5-8,-,CASSDAPDGEKLFF,TGTGCCAGCAGCGACGCCCCTGACGGGGAAAAACTGTTTTTT
TRBJ2-3,-,16,TRBV3-1/TRBV3-2,TRBD2,CASSQEKRGTTDTQYF,TGTGCCAGCAGCCAAGAGAAGCGGGGGACCACAGATACGCAGTATTTT
TRBJ2-2,-,15,TRBV11-3,TRBD1,CASSLRDRGAGELFF,TGTGCCAGCAGCTTAAGGGACAGGGGAGCCGGGGAGCTGTTTTTT
TRBJ2-1,-,19,TRBV7-5,-,CVRSCGLAGGPIPYNEQFF,TGTGTCAGAAGCTGTGGTCTAGCGGGGGGGCCTATCCCCTACAATGAGCAGTTCTTC
TRBJ2-1,-,14,TRBV9,-,CASSVDNRYNEQFF,TGTGCCAGCAGCGTAGATAACAGGTACAATGAGCAGTTCTTC
TRBJ1-6,-,14,TRBV3-1/TRBV3-2,TRBD1,CATRGSSYNSLLHF,TGTGCCACCAGGGGGAGCTCCTATAATTCACTCCTCCACTTT
TRBJ1-1,-,13,TRBV12-3/TRBV12-4,TRBD1,CASQGEGASEAFF,TGTGCCTCACAGGGGGAGGGGGCCTCTGAAGCTTTCTTT
TRBJ2-7,-,17,TRBV30,-,CAWRGRRTRGGQYEQYF,TGTGCCTGGAGGGGGAGGCGGACTCGCGGGGGCCAATACGAGCAGTACTTC
TRBJ1-5,-,16,TRBV19,TRBD1,CASSIDRGLSNQPQHF,TGTGCCAGTAGTATCGACAGGGGCCTGAGCAATCAGCCCCAGCATTTT
TRBJ1-2,-,14,TRBV19,-,CASSPQAENYGYTF,TGTGCCAGTAGTCCTCAGGCAGAAAACTATGGCTACACCTTC
TRBJ1-2,-,16,TRBV6-6,TRBD1,CASSPDRGLSNYGYTF,TGTGCCAGCAGTCCGGACAGGGGACTATCTAACTATGGCTACACCTTC
TRBJ2-5,-,12,TRBV14,-,CASSRTRETQYF,TGTGCCAGCAGCCGAACGAGAGAGACCCAGTACTTC
TRBJ1-4,-,13,TRBV12-3/TRBV12-4,TRBD1,CASSLDRAEKLFF,TGTGCCAGCAGCCTCGACAGGGCCGAAAAACTGTTTTTT
TRBJ1-5,few,13,TRBV12-3/TRBV12-4,TRBD1,CASSTTGVQPQHF,TGTGCCAGCAGTACCACAGGGGTTCAGCCCCAGCATTTT
TRBJ1-6,-,16,TRBV5-1,TRBD1,CASSLGGTGYNSPLHF,TGCGCCAGCAGCTTGGGGGGGACAGGTTATAATTCACCCCTCCACTTT
TRBJ2-3,-,15,TRBV5-1,-,CASSLGQGSTDTQYF,TGCGCCAGCAGCTTGGGGCAGGGAAGCACAGATACGCAGTATTTT
TRBJ1-2,-,11,TRBV6-6,-,CASRQGYGYTF,TGTGCCAGCAGACAGGGATATGGCTACACCTTC
TRBJ2-1,-,17,TRBV9,TRBD2,CASSVDPSGGALNEQFF,TGTGCCAGCAGCGTAGACCCTAGCGGGGGGGCCTTAAATGAGCAGTTCTTC
TRBJ2-2,-,15,TRBV5-1,-,CASSFRAPGTGELFF,TGCGCCAGCAGCTTCCGGGCCCCGGGAACCGGGGAGCTGTTTTTT
TRBJ2-7,-,15,TRBV9,-,CASSVLGGSSYEQYF,TGTGCCAGCAGCGTACTCGGAGGGAGCTCCTACGAGCAGTACTTC
TRBJ1-2,-,14,TRBV6-4,TRBD1,CASSGGTANYGYTF,TGTGCCAGCAGCGGCGGGACAGCAAACTATGGCTACACCTTC
TRBJ1-2,-,18,TRBV28,-,CASSLLSSYPGQSYGYTF,TGTGCCAGCAGTTTACTCTCATCATACCCCGGACAATCCTATGGCTACACCTTC
TRBJ2-7,-,16,TRBV9,-,CASSVGTAPGNYEQYF,TGTGCCAGCAGCGTAGGGACAGCCCCCGGGAACTACGAGCAGTACTTC
TRBJ2-7,few,16,TRBV30,-,CAWSLRRGLASYEQYF,TGTGCCTGGAGTCTCCGGAGGGGCCTAGCTTCCTACGAGCAGTACTTC
TRBJ1-1,once,11,TRBV20-1,-,CSGQTNTEAFF,TGCAGTGGACAGACGAACACTGAAGCTTTCTTT
TRBJ2-5,-,16,TRBV19,TRBD2,CASSTQSAGGSETQYF,TGTGCCAGTAGTACCCAATCAGCGGGGGGGTCAGAGACCCAGTACTTC